The T cell receptor beta chain under discussion was sequenced for a study of CD8 T cells in Susac syndrome. Study overall: Patients with Susac syndrome who were sequenced included six with active disease and eight or nine in remission. There were Susac syndrome patients who were therapy-naive at blood draw, others on corticosteroids, and others on intravenous immunoglobulin alone.

RNA was extracted with the RNeasy kit, and a quantity of roughly 0.5 to 1 ug was reverse transcribed using random hexamers. The TCR beta CDR3 was amplified by immunoSEQ multiplex PCR across 54 Vbeta, 13 Jbeta. TCRdb independently ran MiXCR on the immunoSEQ multiplex PCR reads; one entry per CDR3 protein. The sample consists of some 180,000 distinct CDR3 sequences, 90% to 95% of them appearing once. Per germline, CDR1 GTSNPN and CDR2 SVGIG (reference sequence). The V segment lost 2 bases and the J segment 11 bases; nucleotides outside the gene matches: 12. This CDR3 contains 14 residues. The receptor was derived from a human donor with Susac syndrome. The chain combines TRBV30 with TRBJ1-5; 7 positions match TRBD1. Sequenced material: CD4+ T cells from PBMCs. The CDR3 loop reads CAWSRTGGVEAQHF. The CDR3 DNA reads as TGTGCCTGGAGTCGGACAGGCGGGGTGGAGGCCCAGCATTTT.